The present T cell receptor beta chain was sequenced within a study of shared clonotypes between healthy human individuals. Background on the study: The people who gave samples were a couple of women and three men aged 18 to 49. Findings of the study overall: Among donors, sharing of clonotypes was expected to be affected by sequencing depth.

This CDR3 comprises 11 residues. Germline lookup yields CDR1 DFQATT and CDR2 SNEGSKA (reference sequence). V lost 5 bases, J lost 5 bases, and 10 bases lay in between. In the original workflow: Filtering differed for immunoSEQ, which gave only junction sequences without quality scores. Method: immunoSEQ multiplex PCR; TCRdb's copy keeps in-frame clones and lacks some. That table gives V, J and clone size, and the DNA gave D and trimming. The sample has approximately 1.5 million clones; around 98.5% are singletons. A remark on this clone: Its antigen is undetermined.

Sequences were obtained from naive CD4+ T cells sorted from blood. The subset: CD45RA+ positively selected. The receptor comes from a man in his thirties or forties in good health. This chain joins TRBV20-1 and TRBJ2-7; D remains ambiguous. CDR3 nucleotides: TGCAGTGCTTTAGAGGCCCACGAGCAGTACTTC. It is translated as CSALEAHEQYF.